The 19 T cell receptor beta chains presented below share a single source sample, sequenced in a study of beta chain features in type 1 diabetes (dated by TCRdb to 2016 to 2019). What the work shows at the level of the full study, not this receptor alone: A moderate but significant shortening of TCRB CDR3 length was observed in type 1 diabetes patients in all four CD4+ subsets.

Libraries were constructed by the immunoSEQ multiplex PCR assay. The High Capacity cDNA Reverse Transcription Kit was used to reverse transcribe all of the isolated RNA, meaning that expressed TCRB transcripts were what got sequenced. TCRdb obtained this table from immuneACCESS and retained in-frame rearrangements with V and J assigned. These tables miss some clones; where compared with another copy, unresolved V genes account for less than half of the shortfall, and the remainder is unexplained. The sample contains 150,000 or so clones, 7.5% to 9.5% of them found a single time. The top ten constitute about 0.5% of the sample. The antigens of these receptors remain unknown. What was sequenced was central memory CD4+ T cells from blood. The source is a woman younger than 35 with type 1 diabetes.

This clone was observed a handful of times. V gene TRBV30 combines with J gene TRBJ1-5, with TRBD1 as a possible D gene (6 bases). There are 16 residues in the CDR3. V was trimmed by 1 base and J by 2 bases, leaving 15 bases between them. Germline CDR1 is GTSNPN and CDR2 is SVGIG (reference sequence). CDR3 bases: TGTGCCTGGAGTGGTGGGGGCGTGTGGGGCAATCAGCCCCAGCATTTT. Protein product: CAWSGGGVWGNQPQHF.

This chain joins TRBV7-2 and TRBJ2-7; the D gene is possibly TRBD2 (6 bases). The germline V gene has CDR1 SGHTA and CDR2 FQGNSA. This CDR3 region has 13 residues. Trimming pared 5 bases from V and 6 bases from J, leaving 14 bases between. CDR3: CASSLGGVSEQYF. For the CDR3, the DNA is TGTGCCAGCAGCCTGGGCGGGGTTAGCGAGCAGTACTTC. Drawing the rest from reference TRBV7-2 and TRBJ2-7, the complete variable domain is GAGVSQSPSNKVTEKGKDVELRCDPISGHTALYWYRQSLGQGLEFLIYFQGNSAPDKSGLPSDRFSAERTGGSVSTLTIQRTQQEDSAVYLCASSLGGVSEQYFGPGTRLTVT.

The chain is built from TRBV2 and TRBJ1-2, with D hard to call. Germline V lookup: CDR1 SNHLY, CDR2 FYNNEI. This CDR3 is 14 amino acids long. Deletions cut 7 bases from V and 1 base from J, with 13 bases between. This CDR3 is CASIAAAGNYGYTF. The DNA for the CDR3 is TGTGCCAGCATCGCAGCGGCTGGTAACTATGGCTACACCTTC.

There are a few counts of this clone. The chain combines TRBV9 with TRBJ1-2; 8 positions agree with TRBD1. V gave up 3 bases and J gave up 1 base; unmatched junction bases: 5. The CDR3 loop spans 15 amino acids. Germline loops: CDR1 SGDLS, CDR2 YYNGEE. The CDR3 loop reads CASSAQGGVNYGYTF. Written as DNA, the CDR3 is TGTGCCAGCAGCGCACAGGGGGGGGTTAACTATGGCTACACCTTC.

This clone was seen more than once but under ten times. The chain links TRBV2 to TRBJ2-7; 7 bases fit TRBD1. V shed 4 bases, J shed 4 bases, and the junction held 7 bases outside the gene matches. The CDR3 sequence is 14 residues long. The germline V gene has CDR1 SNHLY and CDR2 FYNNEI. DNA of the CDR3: TGTGCCAGCAGTGCCAGACAGGGCCCGTACGAGCAGTACTTC. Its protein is CASSARQGPYEQYF.

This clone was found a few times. The CDR3 DNA sequence: TGTGCCAGCTCACCACGGACCGGGACAGGGCTGTACGAGCAGTACTTC. This translates into CASSPRTGTGLYEQYF. The chain couples TRBV18 to TRBJ2-7, with 9 nucleotides matching TRBD1. Trimming cost V 1 base and J 4 bases; bases outside gene matches: 8. CDR1 is KGHSH and CDR2 is LQKENI in the germline V gene. The CDR3 totals 16 residues.

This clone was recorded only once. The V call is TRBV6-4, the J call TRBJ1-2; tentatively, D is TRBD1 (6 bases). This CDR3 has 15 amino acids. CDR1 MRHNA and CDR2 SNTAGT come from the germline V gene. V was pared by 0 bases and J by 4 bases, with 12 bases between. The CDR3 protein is CASSDSSQGIYGYTF. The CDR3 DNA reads TGTGCCAGCAGTGACTCGAGTCAGGGGATCTATGGCTACACCTTC.

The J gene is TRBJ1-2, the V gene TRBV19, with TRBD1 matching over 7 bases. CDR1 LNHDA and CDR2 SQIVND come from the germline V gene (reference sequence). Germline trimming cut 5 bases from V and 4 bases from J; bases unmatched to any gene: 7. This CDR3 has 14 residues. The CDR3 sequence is CASSLSRDSYGYTF. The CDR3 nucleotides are TGTGCCAGTAGTTTGTCCCGGGACAGCTATGGCTACACCTTC.

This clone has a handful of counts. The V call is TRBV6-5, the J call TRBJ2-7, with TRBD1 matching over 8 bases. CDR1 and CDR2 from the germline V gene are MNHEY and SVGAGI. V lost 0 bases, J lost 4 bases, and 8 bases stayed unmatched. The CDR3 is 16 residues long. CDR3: CASSYSVGTGRYEQYF. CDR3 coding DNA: TGTGCCAGCAGTTACTCGGTCGGGACAGGTCGTTACGAGCAGTACTTC.

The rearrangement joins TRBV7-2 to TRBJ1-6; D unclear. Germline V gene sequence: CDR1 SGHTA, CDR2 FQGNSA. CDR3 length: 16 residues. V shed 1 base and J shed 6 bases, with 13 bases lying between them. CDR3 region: CASSLGRSLINSPLHF. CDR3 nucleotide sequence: TGTGCCAGCAGCTTAGGAAGGAGTCTGATTAATTCACCCCTCCACTTT.

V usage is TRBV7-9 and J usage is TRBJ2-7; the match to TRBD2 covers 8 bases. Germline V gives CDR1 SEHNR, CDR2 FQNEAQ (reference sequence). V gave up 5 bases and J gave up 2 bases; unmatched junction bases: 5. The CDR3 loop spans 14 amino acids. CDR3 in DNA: TGTGCCAGCAGCCTCGGACTAGCCCCCTACGAGCAGTACTTC. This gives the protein CASSLGLAPYEQYF.

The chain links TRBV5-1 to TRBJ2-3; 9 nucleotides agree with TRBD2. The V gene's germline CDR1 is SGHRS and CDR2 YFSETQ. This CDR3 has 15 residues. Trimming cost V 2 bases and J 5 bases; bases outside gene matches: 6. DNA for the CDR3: TGCGCCAGCAGCTTAAGGCGGGAGGGCCAAGATACGCAGTATTTT. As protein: CASSLRREGQDTQYF.

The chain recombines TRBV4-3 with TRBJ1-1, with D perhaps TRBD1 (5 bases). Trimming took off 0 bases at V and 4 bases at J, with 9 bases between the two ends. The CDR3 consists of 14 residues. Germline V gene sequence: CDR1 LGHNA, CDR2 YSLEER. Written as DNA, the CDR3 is TGCGCCAGCAGCCAAGACAGGGTGAGCACTGAAGCTTTCTTT. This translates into CASSQDRVSTEAFF.

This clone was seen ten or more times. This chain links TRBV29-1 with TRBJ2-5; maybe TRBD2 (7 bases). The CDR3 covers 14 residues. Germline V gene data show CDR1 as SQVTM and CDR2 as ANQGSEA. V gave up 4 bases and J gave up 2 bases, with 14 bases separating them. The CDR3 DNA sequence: TGCAGCGTTGTAGGGGGGGAGGCGCAAGAGACCCAGTACTTC. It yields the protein CSVVGGEAQETQYF.

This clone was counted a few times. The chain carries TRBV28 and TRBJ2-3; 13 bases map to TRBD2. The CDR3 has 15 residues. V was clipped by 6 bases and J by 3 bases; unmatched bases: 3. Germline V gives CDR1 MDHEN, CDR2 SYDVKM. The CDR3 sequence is CASSILAGGTDTQYF. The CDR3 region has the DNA TGTGCCAGCAGCATACTAGCGGGAGGGACAGATACGCAGTATTTT. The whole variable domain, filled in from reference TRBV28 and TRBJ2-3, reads DVKVTQSSRYLVKRTGEKVFLECVQDMDHENMFWYRQDPGLGLRLIYFSYDVKMKEKGDIPEGYSVSREKKERFSLILESASTNQTSMYLCASSILAGGTDTQYFGPGTRLTVL.

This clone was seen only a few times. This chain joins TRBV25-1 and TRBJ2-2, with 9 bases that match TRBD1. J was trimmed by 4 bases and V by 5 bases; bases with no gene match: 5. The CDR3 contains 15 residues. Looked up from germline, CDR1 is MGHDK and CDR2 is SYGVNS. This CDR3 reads CASSRTGVSTGELFF. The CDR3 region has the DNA TGTGCCAGCAGTCGGACAGGGGTGAGCACCGGGGAGCTGTTTTTT.

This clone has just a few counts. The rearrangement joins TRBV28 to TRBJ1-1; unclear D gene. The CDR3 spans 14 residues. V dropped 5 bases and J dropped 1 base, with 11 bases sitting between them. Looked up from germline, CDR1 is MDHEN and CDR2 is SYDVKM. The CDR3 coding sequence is TGTGCCAGCAGTCCCGGAGGAGGGAACACTGAAGCTTTCTTT. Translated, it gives CASSPGGGNTEAFF.

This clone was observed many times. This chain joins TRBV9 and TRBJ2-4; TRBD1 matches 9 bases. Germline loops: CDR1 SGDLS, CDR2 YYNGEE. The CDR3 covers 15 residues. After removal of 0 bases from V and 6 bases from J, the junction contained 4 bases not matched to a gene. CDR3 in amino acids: CASSVEGQGGNIQYF. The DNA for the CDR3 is TGTGCCAGCAGCGTAGAGGGACAGGGAGGAAACATTCAGTACTTC.

CDR3 loop: CASGLELTSDEQFF. The CDR3 nucleotides are TGTGCTAGTGGTTTGGAATTAACTAGCGACGAGCAGTTCTTC. The rearrangement uses TRBV12-5 and TRBJ2-1; TRBD2 agrees at 7 bases. V lost 1 base and J lost 10; bases outside the gene matches: 7. This CDR3 spans 14 amino acids. Germline V gene sequence: CDR1 LGHNT, CDR2 FRNRAP.